This T cell receptor beta chain was captured by sequencing in a study of blood T cell repertoires in COVID-19. In the study overall: From the United States, Italy and Spain came samples of acute and convalescent COVID-19. In each case, the material was cDNA or gDNA derived from T cells, B-cell-depleted T cells, or PBMCs.

Some clones are missing from TCRdb's copy, which holds only in-frame ones; the method was immunoSEQ multiplex PCR. The table lists roughly 250,000 clones, 82% of them singletons. This TCR derives from a woman older than 75 with active or convalescent COVID-19. Sequencing used peripheral blood.

The CDR3 DNA sequence: TGTGCCAGCAGCCCGGACAGAAATCAGCCCCAGCATTTT. Translated, it gives CASSPDRNQPQHF. The chain recombines TRBV12-3 or TRBV12-4 with TRBJ1-5; a weak D match, TRBD1 (6 bases). The CDR3 extends over 13 amino acids. With 6 bases removed from V and 4 bases from J, the gap between germline ends came to 10 bases.